These T cell receptor beta chains were read from a single sample in a study of T cell responses to AZD1222 COVID-19 vaccine. Libraries were prepared by immunoSEQ multiplex PCR; TCRdb keeps only in-frame clonotypes and omits some of them. This table holds about 150,000 clones, 70% to 90% found once. The material sequenced was peripheral blood, taken on day 0 of AZD1222 vaccination. These receptors all come from an adult in good health. The CDR3 runs from the conserved cysteine through the conserved F or W. The D gene is left open where the match is weak. Clone size is shown for a subset of rows, as once, few, many or a class of expanded clone.

TRBV27	-	TRBJ2-2	-	CASSQWGRPTGELFF	TGTGCCAGCAGTCAATGGGGACGCCCCACCGGGGAGCTGTTTTTT
TRBV21-1	-	TRBJ1-1	once	CASSEGDRAFF	TGTGCCAGCAGCGAAGGGGACAGGGCTTTCTTT
TRBV5-5	TRBD1	TRBJ2-5	-	CASSPGQGRGETQYF	TGTGCCAGCAGCCCTGGACAGGGGAGGGGAGAGACCCAGTACTTC
TRBV18	TRBD2	TRBJ2-7	-	CASSSTILADYEQYF	TGTGCCAGCTCGTCAACCATACTAGCGGACTACGAGCAGTACTTC
TRBV5-1	TRBD1	TRBJ1-4	-	CASSPGDRGNEKLFF	TGCGCCAGCAGCCCCGGGGACAGGGGTAATGAAAAACTGTTTTTT
TRBV5-1	-	TRBJ2-7	-	CASSDLPRVIHEQYF	TGCGCCAGCAGCGATCTACCCCGAGTCATCCACGAGCAGTACTTC
TRBV9	-	TRBJ2-7	-	CASSADPNRDEQYF	TGTGCCAGCAGCGCGGACCCAAACAGGGATGAGCAGTACTTC
TRBV2	-	TRBJ1-4	-	CASSGRTVNEKLFF	TGTGCCAGCAGTGGACGGACAGTAAATGAAAAACTGTTTTTT
TRBV29-1	TRBD2	TRBJ2-7	-	CSAGLAGYEQYF	TGCAGCGCCGGACTAGCGGGTTACGAGCAGTACTTC
TRBV5-6	-	TRBJ1-2	-	CASSVGPQADRYTF	TGTGCCAGCAGCGTTGGGCCCCAGGCCGACCGCTACACCTTC
TRBV28	-	TRBJ2-1	-	CASSLRLEIYEQFF	TGTGCCAGCAGTTTAAGGCTGGAGATCTATGAGCAGTTCTTC
TRBV10-3	-	TRBJ1-6	-	CAIGTGNSPLHF	TGTGCCATAGGGACGGGCAATTCACCCCTCCACTTT
TRBV28	-	TRBJ2-7	-	CASCNLYEQYF	TGTGCCAGCTGTAACCTTTACGAGCAGTACTTC
TRBV5-4	-	TRBJ2-7	-	CASSFWQRTYEQYF	TGTGCCAGCAGCTTTTGGCAGAGGACCTACGAGCAGTACTTC
TRBV6-5	-	TRBJ1-3	-	CASSSRNGNTIYF	TGTGCCAGCAGTTCGCGGAATGGAAACACCATATATTTT
TRBV12-3/TRBV12-4	-	TRBJ2-7	-	CASSSDSLKQYF	TGTGCCAGCAGTTCGGACAGTTTGAAGCAGTACTTC
TRBV7-2	-	TRBJ1-6	-	CASSLNSPSSNSPLHF	TGTGCCAGCAGCTTAAATTCCCCCAGCTCCAATTCACCCCTCCACTTT
TRBV7-9	-	TRBJ2-1	-	CASSYPQSRDNEQFF	TGTGCCAGCAGCTACCCGCAGAGCCGAGACAATGAGCAGTTCTTC
TRBV19	-	TRBJ1-1	-	CASRTQGAEAFF	TGTGCCAGTCGCACCCAAGGCGCTGAAGCTTTCTTT
TRBV4-1	TRBD1	TRBJ1-5	-	CASSQTGDVSNQPQHF	TGCGCCAGCAGCCAGACAGGGGATGTAAGCAATCAGCCCCAGCATTTT
TRBV14	-	TRBJ1-3	-	CASKPVASGNTIYF	TGTGCCAGCAAGCCGGTGGCCTCTGGAAACACCATATATTTT
TRBV3-1/TRBV3-2	TRBD1	TRBJ1-2	-	CASSHRDRANYGYTF	TGTGCCAGCAGCCACCGGGACAGAGCTAACTATGGCTACACCTTC
TRBV9	TRBD2	TRBJ2-7	-	CASSKTSGGYEQYF	TGTGCCAGCAGCAAGACTAGCGGGGGGTACGAGCAGTACTTC
TRBV14	-	TRBJ1-2	-	CASSRAGGNYGYTF	TGTGCCAGCAGCAGGGCGGGGGGTAACTATGGCTACACCTTC
TRBV18	TRBD2	TRBJ2-7	-	CASSPGLAGDNEQYF	TGTGCCAGCTCCCCGGGACTAGCGGGAGACAACGAGCAGTACTTC
TRBV7-9	TRBD2	TRBJ2-3	-	CASSLQAGGPDTQYF	TGTGCCAGCAGCTTACAAGCGGGGGGTCCGGATACGCAGTATTTT
TRBV7-6	-	TRBJ1-3	-	CASSKNEGSGNTIYF	TGTGCCAGCAGCAAAAACGAGGGATCTGGAAACACCATATATTTT
TRBV5-1	-	TRBJ2-5	-	CASSSLTGSEETQYF	TGCGCCAGCAGCTCATTAACAGGGTCGGAAGAGACCCAGTACTTC
TRBV28	-	TRBJ1-1	once	CASSLSLNTEAFF	TGTGCCAGCAGTCTTTCGTTGAACACTGAAGCTTTCTTT
TRBV5-1	-	TRBJ2-1	-	CASSRSGAYNEQFF	TGCGCCAGCAGTCGGTCGGGAGCATACAATGAGCAGTTCTTC
TRBV13	-	TRBJ2-1	-	CASSLGVVLQWEQFF	TGTGCCAGCAGCTTAGGCGTAGTATTACAGTGGGAGCAGTTCTTC